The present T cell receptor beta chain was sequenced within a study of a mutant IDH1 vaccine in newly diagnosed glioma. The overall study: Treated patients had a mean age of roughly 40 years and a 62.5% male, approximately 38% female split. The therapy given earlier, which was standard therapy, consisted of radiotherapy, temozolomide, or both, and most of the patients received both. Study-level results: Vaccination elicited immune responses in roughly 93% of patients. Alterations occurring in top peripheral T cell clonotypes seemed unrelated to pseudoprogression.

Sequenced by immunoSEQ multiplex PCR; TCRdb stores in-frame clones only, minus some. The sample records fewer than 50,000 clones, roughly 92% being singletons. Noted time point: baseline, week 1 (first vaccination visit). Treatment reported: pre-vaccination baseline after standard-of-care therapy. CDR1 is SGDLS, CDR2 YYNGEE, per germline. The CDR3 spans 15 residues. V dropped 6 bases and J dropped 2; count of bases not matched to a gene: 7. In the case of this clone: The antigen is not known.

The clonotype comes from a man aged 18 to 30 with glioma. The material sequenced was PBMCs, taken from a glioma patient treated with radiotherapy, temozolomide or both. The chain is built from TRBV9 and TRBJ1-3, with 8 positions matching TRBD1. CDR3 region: CASNPTGGAGNTIYF. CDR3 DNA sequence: TGTGCCAGCAACCCCACAGGGGGAGCTGGAAACACCATATATTTT.